This T cell receptor (beta chain) is drawn from a study of identical twins. The V end was cut by 1 base, the J end by 7 bases, with 9 bases between. The germline gives CDR1 SGHRS, CDR2 YFSETQ. This CDR3 has 13 residues. This clonotype was detected many times. TCRdb re-analysed the 5' RACE reads in MiXCR, keeping a single row per CDR3 protein. The table shows around 370,000 distinct CDR3 sequences, with roughly 9% occurring only once. Material for sequencing was naive T cells sorted from blood. The chain recombines TRBV5-1 with TRBJ2-1; the D gene could be TRBD1 or TRBD2 (5 bases each). This receptor was taken from a woman aged 50 to 65 in good health. The CDR3 DNA reads as TGCGCCAGCAGCTTGTACTGGGGGAATGAGCAGTTCTTC. Protein sequence: CASSLYWGNEQFF.